This T cell receptor beta chain came from a study of cytomegalovirus exposure and HLA in healthy donors. Notes on this clone: What it binds is not known.

This table comes from immunoSEQ multiplex PCR, and its TCRdb copy is limited to in-frame clones, with some not included. The sample shows roughly 300,000 clones, around 90% of them seen only once. Points from the study as a whole: TCR beta chains numbering under 200 were designated cytomegalovirus-associated.

CDR3 length: 17 amino acids. The germline V and J ends were trimmed by 4 bases and 1 base, with 16 bases remaining between them. Germline values: CDR1 LGHNA, CDR2 YSLEER. The gene calls are TRBV4-3 and TRBJ2-2, with D possibly matching TRBD1 (5 bases). Source material: PBMCs. The receptor was isolated from a woman aged 25-40 years in good health and CMV-seropositive. The CDR3 region has the DNA TGCGCCAGCAGCCGCGATCCAGGGCTGGGGAACACCGGGGAGCTGTTTTTT. Amino acids: CASSRDPGLGNTGELFF.